This T cell receptor (beta chain) derives from a study of cytomegalovirus exposure and HLA in healthy donors. This clone was observed a handful of times. Its antigen is currently unknown. General observations from the study: An apparent linkage of common viral pathogens to several of the most significant clusters emerged in a later analysis. When presence/absence was analysed, sequencing depth was taken to be roughly uniform across donors.

Amplification used 60 Vbeta primers and 13 Jbeta primers. The assay was immunoSEQ multiplex PCR, and TCRdb's table has in-frame clones only and misses some. This table holds under 200,000 clones, approximately 72% found once. The CDR3 is 14 amino acids. The germline CDR1 and CDR2 sequences are SGHVS and FQNEAQ. V lost 1 base to trimming and J lost 5 bases, with 8 bases between them. The clonotype comes from a man aged 45-60 years in good health and CMV-seronegative. The chain carries TRBV7-8 and TRBJ1-4, with D perhaps TRBD1 (5 bases). The sequenced sample was PBMCs. Here the CDR3 DNA reads TGTGCCAGCAGCTTAGGCAGGGAAAATGAAAAACTGTTTTTT. As protein: CASSLGRENEKLFF. The full variable domain, rest sourced from reference TRBV7-8 and TRBJ1-4, is GAGVSQSPRYKVAKRGQDVALRCDPISGHVSLFWYQQALGQGPEFLTYFQNEAQLDKSGLPSDRFFAERPEGSVSTLKIQRTQQEDSAVYLCASSLGRENEKLFFGSGTQLSVL.